The TCR beta chain described here comes from a study of cytomegalovirus exposure and HLA in healthy donors. Background on the study: Early released data comprised around 80 million unique TCRs from HLA-typed donors. Findings and caveats of the study: Researchers left out some V segments, among them TRBV6-2 and TRBV6-3, as indistinguishable.

Comments on this clone: Its target is not known.

Trimming shortened V by 5 bases and J by 7 bases, and 21 bases separated the two germline ends. This CDR3 comprises 16 residues. Germline CDR1 and CDR2: LNHDA and SQIVND (reference sequence). Primers for the PCR totalled 60 Vbeta and 13 Jbeta. Produced via immunoSEQ multiplex PCR; TCRdb's table is partial and in-frame only. Listed are 70,000 to 85,000 clones; around 7.2% falls within the top ten. The clonotype originates from a female donor in good health and CMV-seropositive. Sequencing used PBMCs. The chain is built from TRBV19 and TRBJ1-5, with TRBD1 as a possible D gene (6 bases). The CDR3 spells CASSLPGWGRGQPQHF. The CDR3 DNA follows: TGTGCCAGTAGTCTCCCGGGGTGGGGGCGAGGGCAGCCCCAGCATTTT.